This section outlines one T cell receptor (beta chain) sequence together with its context. The target antigen is unknown. This specimen belongs to a study of cytomegalovirus exposure and HLA in healthy donors. Study summary: In an earlier analysis, 117 million unique TCR beta sequences were found from 150 million to 200 million T cells. An early data release held some 89 million unique TCRs from HLA-typed donors.

Researchers ran the PCR with 60 Vbeta and 13 Jbeta primers. Clones were read by immunoSEQ multiplex PCR, and TCRdb kept only the in-frame ones, dropping some. Among approximately 210,000 clones listed, more than 75% were seen once. Study-wide results and caveats: Association of a missense DCLRE1C variant with TCR beta V- and J-gene trimming was reported in a later analysis. Most likely, a cluster of highly shared sequence variants arose as a sequencing artifact.

The sequenced material came from PBMCs. The receptor was derived from a male donor in good health and CMV-seropositive.

The CDR3 here is CASSVGLRQGDNEQFF. In DNA, the CDR3 is TGTGCCAGCAGCGTAGGTCTTAGGCAGGGTGACAATGAGCAGTTCTTC. This chain connects TRBV9 to TRBJ2-1, with D possibly matching TRBD1 (5 bases). The CDR3 covers 16 residues. Germline assignment: CDR1 SGDLS and CDR2 YYNGEE. V was cut by 0 bases and J by 5 bases, with 15 bases left in between.